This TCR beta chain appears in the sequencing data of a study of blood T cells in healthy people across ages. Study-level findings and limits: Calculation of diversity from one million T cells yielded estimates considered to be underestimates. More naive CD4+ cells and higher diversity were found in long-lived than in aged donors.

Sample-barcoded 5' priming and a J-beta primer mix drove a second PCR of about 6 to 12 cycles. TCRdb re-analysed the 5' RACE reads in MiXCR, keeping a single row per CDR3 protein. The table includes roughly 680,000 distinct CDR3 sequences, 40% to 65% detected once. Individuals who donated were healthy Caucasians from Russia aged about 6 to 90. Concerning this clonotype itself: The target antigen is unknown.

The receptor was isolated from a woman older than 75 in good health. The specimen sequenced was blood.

CDR3 residues: CSARDAVAPSETQYF. The CDR3 DNA reads TGCAGTGCTAGAGATGCGGTAGCGCCATCGGAGACCCAGTACTTC. The chain has TRBV20-1 and TRBJ2-5; perhaps TRBD2 as D (5 bases). V lost 0 bases and J 5 bases, leaving 16 bases between the germline ends. The CDR3 is 15 amino acids. Germline CDR1 and CDR2: DFQATT and SNEGSKA (reference sequence).